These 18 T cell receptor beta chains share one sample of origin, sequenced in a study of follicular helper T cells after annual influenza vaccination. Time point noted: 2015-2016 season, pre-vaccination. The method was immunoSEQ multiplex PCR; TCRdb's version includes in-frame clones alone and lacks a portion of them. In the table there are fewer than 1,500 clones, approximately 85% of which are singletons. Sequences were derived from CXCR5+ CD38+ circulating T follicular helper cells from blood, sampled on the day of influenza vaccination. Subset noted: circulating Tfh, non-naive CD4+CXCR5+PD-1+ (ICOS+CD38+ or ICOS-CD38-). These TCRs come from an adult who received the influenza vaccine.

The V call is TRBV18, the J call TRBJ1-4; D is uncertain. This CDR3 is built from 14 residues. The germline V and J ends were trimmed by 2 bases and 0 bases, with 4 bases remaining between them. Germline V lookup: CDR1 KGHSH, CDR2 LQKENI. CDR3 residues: CASSPGATNEKLFF. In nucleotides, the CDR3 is TGTGCCAGCTCACCAGGAGCAACTAATGAAAAACTGTTTTTT.

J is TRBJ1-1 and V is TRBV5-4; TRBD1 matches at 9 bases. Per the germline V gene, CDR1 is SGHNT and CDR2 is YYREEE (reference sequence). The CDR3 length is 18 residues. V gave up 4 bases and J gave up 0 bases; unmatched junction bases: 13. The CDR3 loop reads CASSPRTGAAWMNTEAFF. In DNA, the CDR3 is TGTGCCAGCAGCCCACGGACAGGGGCGGCGTGGATGAACACTGAAGCTTTCTTT.

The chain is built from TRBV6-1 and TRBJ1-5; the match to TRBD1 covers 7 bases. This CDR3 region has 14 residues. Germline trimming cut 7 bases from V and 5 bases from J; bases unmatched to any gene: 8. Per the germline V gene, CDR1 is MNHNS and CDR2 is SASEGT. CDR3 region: CASTQDRVDQPQHF. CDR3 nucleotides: TGTGCCAGCACCCAAGACAGGGTGGATCAGCCCCAGCATTTT.

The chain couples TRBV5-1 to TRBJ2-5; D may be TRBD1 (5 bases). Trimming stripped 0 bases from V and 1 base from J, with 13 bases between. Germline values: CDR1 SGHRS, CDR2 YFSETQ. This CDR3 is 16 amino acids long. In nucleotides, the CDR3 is TGCGCCAGCAGCTTGGACGGACACTCTGTCCAAGAGACCCAGTACTTC. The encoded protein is CASSLDGHSVQETQYF.

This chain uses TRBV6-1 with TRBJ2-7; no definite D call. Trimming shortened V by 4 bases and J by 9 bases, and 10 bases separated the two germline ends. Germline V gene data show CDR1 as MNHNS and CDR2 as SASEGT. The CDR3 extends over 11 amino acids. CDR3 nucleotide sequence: TGTGCCAGCAGTGTTACGTATAGGCAGTACTTC. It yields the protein CASSVTYRQYF.

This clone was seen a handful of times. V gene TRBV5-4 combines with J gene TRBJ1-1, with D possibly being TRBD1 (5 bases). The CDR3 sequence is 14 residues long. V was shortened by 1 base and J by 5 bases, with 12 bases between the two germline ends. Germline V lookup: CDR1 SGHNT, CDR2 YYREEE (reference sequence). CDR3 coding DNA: TGTGCCAGCAGCTTGATGGGGGATTTGACTGAAGCTTTCTTT. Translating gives CASSLMGDLTEAFF.

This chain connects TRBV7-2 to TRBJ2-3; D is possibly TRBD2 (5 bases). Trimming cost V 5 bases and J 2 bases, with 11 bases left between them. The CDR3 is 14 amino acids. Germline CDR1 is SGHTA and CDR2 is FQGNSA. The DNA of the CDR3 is TGTGCCAGCAGCAACAGCGGACTCACAGATACGCAGTATTTT. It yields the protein CASSNSGLTDTQYF.

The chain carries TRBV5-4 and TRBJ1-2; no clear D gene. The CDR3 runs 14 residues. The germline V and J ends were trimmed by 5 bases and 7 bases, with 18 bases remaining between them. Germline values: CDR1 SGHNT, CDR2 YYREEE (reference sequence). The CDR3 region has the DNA TGTGCCAGCAGTAGCGGGTCCTTTTTGAGTGGCTACACCTTC. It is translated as CASSSGSFLSGYTF.

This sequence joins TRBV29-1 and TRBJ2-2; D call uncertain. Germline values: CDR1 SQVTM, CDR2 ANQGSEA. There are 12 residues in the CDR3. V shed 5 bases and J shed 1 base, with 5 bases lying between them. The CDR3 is CSVRQNTGELFF. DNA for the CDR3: TGCAGCGTTAGGCAGAACACCGGGGAGCTGTTTTTT.

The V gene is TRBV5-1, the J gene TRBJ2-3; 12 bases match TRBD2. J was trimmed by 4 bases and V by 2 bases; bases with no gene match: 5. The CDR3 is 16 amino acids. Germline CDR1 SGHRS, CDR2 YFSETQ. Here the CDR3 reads CASSLSSGGVSDTQYF. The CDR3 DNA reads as TGCGCCAGCAGCTTATCTAGCGGGGGGGTGTCAGATACGCAGTATTTT.

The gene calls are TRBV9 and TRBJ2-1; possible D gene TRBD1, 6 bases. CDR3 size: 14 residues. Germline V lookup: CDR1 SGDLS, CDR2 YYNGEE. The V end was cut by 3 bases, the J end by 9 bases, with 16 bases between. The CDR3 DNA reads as TGTGCCAGCAGCGGAACCACAGGGATGGGTGAGCAGTTCTTC. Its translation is CASSGTTGMGEQFF.

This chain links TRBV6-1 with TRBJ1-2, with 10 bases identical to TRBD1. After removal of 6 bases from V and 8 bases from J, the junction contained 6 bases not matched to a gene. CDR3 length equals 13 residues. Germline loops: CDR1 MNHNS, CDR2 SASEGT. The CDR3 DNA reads TGTGCCAGCAGGCGGACAGGGGGGTTAGGCTACACCTTC. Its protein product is CASRRTGGLGYTF.

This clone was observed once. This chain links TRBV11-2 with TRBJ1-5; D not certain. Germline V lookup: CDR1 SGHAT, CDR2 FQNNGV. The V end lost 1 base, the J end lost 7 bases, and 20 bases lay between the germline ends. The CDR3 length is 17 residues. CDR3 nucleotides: TGTGCCAGCAGCTTAGGCGCCTCCGGGATACGGGGACAGCCCCAGCATTTT. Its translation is CASSLGASGIRGQPQHF. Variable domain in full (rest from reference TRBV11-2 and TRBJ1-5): EAGVAQSPRYKIIEKRQSVAFWCNPISGHATLYWYQQILGQGPKLLIQFQNNGVVDDSQLPKDRFSAERLKGVDSTLKIQPAKLEDSAVYLCASSLGASGIRGQPQHFGDGTRLSIL.

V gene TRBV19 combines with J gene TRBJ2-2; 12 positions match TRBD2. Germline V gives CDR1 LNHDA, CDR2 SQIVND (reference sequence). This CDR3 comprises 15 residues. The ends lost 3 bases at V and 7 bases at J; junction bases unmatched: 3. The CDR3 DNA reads TGTGCCAGTAGTATTGAACTAGCGGGAGGCGGGGAGCTGTTTTTT. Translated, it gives CASSIELAGGGELFF. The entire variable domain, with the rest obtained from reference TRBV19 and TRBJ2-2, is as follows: DGGITQSPKYLFRKEGQNVTLSCEQNLNHDAMYWYRQDPGQGLRLIYYSQIVNDFQKGDIAEGYSVSREKKESFPLTVTSAQKNPTAFYLCASSIELAGGGELFFGEGSRLTVL.

The CDR3 DNA reads TGTGCCAGCAGACCGACCGGGACAGGGCCCTACGAGCAGTACTTC. Protein sequence: CASRPTGTGPYEQYF. The chain carries TRBV6-6 and TRBJ2-7, with 9 nucleotides matching TRBD1. The CDR3 runs 15 residues. The J segment lost 2 bases and the V segment lost 6 bases, leaving 8 bases of the junction unmatched. Germline CDR1 MNHNY, CDR2 SVGAGI (reference sequence).

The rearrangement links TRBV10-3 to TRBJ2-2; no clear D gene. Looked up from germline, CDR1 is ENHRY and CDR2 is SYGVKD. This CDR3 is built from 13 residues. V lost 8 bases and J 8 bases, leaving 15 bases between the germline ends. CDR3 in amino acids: CAIENRDVGELFF. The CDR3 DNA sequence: TGTGCCATCGAGAACAGAGACGTGGGGGAGCTGTTTTTT.

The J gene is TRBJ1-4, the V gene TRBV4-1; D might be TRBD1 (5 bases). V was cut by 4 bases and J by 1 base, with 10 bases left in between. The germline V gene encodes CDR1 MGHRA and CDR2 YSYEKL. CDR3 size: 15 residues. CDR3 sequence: CASSPPGLTNEKLFF. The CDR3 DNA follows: TGCGCCAGCAGCCCACCGGGACTAACTAATGAAAAACTGTTTTTT.

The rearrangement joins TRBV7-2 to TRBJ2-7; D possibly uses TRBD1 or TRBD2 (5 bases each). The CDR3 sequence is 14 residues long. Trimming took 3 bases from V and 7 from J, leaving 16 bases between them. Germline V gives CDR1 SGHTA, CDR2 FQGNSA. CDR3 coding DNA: TGTGCCAGCAGCTTTGGGACGGCGAGCTTGGAGCAGTACTTC. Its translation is CASSFGTASLEQYF.